The clone carrying this T cell receptor (beta chain) has more than one count but fewer than ten. Its antigen is currently unknown. Then a second PCR, running roughly 6 to 12 cycles, was carried out with a sample-barcoded 5' primer and a J-beta primer mix. TCRdb independently ran MiXCR on the 5' RACE reads; one entry per CDR3 protein. The sample includes some 700,000 distinct CDR3 sequences, about 20% of them seen just once. These data originate in a study of blood T cells in healthy people across ages. Study-level points and caveats: Because donor CMV status was unknown, expanded clonotype changes were possibly confounded.

Germline assignment: CDR1 SGHRS and CDR2 YFSETQ. The CDR3 runs 14 residues. Deletions cut 2 bases from V and 3 bases from J, with 11 bases between. The material sequenced was blood. The receptor was isolated from an older man in good health. The J gene is TRBJ2-5, the V gene TRBV5-1; perhaps TRBD2 as D (5 bases). Here the CDR3 DNA reads TGCGCCAGCAGCTTTGGGAGAGGCAAAGAGACCCAGTACTTC. Protein: CASSFGRGKETQYF.